Below are 20 T cell receptor beta chains sequenced from a single sample in a study of cytomegalovirus exposure and HLA in healthy donors. Primers: 60 Vbeta forward and 13 Jbeta reverse. Some clones are missing from TCRdb's copy, which holds only in-frame ones; the method was immunoSEQ multiplex PCR. The sample has roughly 98,000 clones, about three quarters seen once. Sequencing input: PBMCs. The source of these receptors is a middle-aged man in good health and CMV-seronegative.

The rearrangement links TRBV27 to TRBJ2-5; a possible D gene is TRBD1 (6 bases). The CDR3 is 14 amino acids. Germline CDR1 and CDR2: MNHEY and SMNVEV (reference sequence). V was shortened by 6 bases and J by 2 bases, with 13 bases between the two germline ends. CDR3 DNA sequence: TGTGCCAGCAGGGATACAGGGCTGCAAGAGACCCAGTACTTC. Amino acid sequence: CASRDTGLQETQYF.

The gene calls are TRBV5-6 and TRBJ2-5; TRBD2 agrees at 8 bases. The better agreement between TRBJ2-7 and the DNA end casts doubt on the J call. The CDR3 has 13 amino acids. CDR1 SGHDT and CDR2 YYEEEE come from the germline V gene. The CDR3 nucleotides are TGTGCCAGCAGCGCGAGCGGGGGCTACGAGCAGTACTTC. The encoded protein is CASSASGGYEQYF.

The chain has TRBV6-6 and TRBJ2-7; D unclear. Germline assignment: CDR1 MNHNY and CDR2 SVGAGI (reference sequence). V lost 6 bases, J lost 2 bases, and 14 bases lay in between. The CDR3 is made up of 14 amino acids. The CDR3 sequence is CASSPRSLAYEQYF. The DNA of the CDR3 is TGTGCCAGCAGCCCACGTAGTTTAGCCTACGAGCAGTACTTC.

This sequence joins TRBV5-1 and TRBJ2-5, with D perhaps matching TRBD2 (5 bases). The J call is uncertain, as TRBJ2-7 better fits the DNA end. The CDR3 sequence is 12 residues long. Germline V gene lookup returns CDR1 SGHRS and CDR2 YFSETQ. The CDR3 loop is CASSAGVYEQYF. DNA for the CDR3: TGCGCCAGCAGCGCCGGGGTCTACGAGCAGTACTTC.

The chain joins TRBV5-4 to TRBJ2-7, with 11 nucleotides matching TRBD1. This CDR3 is built from 15 residues. With 4 bases clipped from V and 1 base from J, the junction kept 4 bases outside the gene matches. Germline assignment: CDR1 SGHNT and CDR2 YYREEE (reference sequence). As DNA, the CDR3 is TGTGCCAGCAGCATAGGGGACAGGGGGTCCTACGAGCAGTACTTC. This translates into CASSIGDRGSYEQYF.

The chain employs TRBV2 and TRBJ2-7, with 8 bases lining up with TRBD1. This CDR3 region has 13 residues. V lost 6 bases, J lost 3 bases, and 4 bases stayed unmatched. Germline V gene lookup returns CDR1 SNHLY and CDR2 FYNNEI. The CDR3 DNA reads as TGTGCCAGCAGCCGAGGGACAGGCTACGAGCAGTACTTC. It specifies CASSRGTGYEQYF.

V usage is TRBV6-5 and J usage is TRBJ2-1; D is perhaps TRBD2 (5 bases). V lost 0 bases and J lost 3, with 6 bases in between. The CDR3 is 14 amino acids. Germline V CDR1 and CDR2: MNHEY, SVGAGI. The CDR3 bases are TGTGCCAGCAGTTACTCGAGGGTCTACAATGAGCAGTTCTTC. The encoded protein is CASSYSRVYNEQFF.

V is TRBV5-4 and J is TRBJ1-6; possible D gene TRBD1, 6 bases. CDR1 and CDR2 (germline): SGHNT, YYREEE (reference sequence). The ends were cut back, 0 bases at V and 7 bases at J, with 11 bases in the middle. The CDR3 is made up of 15 amino acids. The CDR3 DNA follows: TGTGCCAGCAGCTTGGAGGCAGGGGCAAATTCACCCCTCCACTTT. It specifies CASSLEAGANSPLHF.

V is TRBV6-5 and J is TRBJ2-2; perhaps TRBD1 as D (6 bases). The V and J ends lost 5 bases and 6 bases respectively, with 7 bases between them. Germline CDR1 and CDR2: MNHEY and SVGAGI. There are 12 residues in the CDR3. CDR3 DNA sequence: TGTGCCAGCAGTCACAGGGCCGGGGAGCTGTTTTTT. Its protein product is CASSHRAGELFF.

The V and J genes are TRBV5-5 and TRBJ1-5, with D possibly being TRBD1 (5 bases). Trimming took off 0 bases at V and 0 bases at J, with 7 bases between the two ends. The CDR3 is 15 amino acids. CDR1 is SGHKS, CDR2 YYEKEE, per germline (reference sequence). The CDR3 DNA follows: TGTGCCAGCAGCTTGGCCACAGGTAGCAATCAGCCCCAGCATTTT. Its protein product is CASSLATGSNQPQHF.

As regards this clone: At one boundary the junction diverges from the germline segment, which might be a read error. This chain connects TRBV5-1 to TRBJ1-1, with 9 bases identical to TRBD1. The CDR3 is 14 amino acids. Germline V gives CDR1 SGHRS, CDR2 YFSETQ. The CDR3, as DNA: TGCGCCAGCAGCGCCGGACAGGGGAACACTGAAGCTTCCTTT. Its protein product is CASSAGQGNTEASF.

The rearrangement uses TRBV27 and TRBJ2-3; D gene unclear. CDR1 MNHEY and CDR2 SMNVEV come from the germline V gene (reference sequence). The CDR3 sequence is 16 residues long. With 4 bases removed from V and 0 bases from J, the gap between germline ends came to 14 bases. The CDR3 region is CASSSAVFFSTDTQYF. The CDR3 DNA is TGTGCCAGCAGTTCTGCAGTATTCTTTAGCACAGATACGCAGTATTTT.

The chain couples TRBV5-1 to TRBJ1-4; a weak D match, TRBD1 (6 bases). The V gene lost 2 bases and the J gene lost 0 bases, with 11 bases spanning the gap. In germline, CDR1 is SGHRS, CDR2 YFSETQ. The CDR3 spans 16 residues. CDR3 sequence (DNA): TGCGCCAGCAGCTTAGACAGGTTGTCAACTAATGAAAAACTGTTTTTT. Translation gives CASSLDRLSTNEKLFF.

V and J are TRBV29-1 and TRBJ1-2, with TRBD1 as a possible D gene (5 bases). Looked up from germline, CDR1 is SQVTM and CDR2 is ANQGSEA. The V end was cut by 7 bases, the J end by 8 bases, with 17 bases between. The CDR3 totals 12 residues. DNA of the CDR3: TGCAGCGCAAATACCAGGGTAGTGGGCTACACCTTC. Amino acid sequence: CSANTRVVGYTF. Filled out from reference TRBV29-1 and TRBJ1-2, the complete variable domain reads SAVISQKPSRDICQRGTSLTIQCQVDSQVTMMFWYRQQPGQSLTLIATANQGSEATYESGFVIDKFPISRPNLTFSTLTVSNMSPEDSSIYLCSANTRVVGYTFGSGTRLTVV.

The genes are TRBV11-2 and TRBJ1-1; D is ambiguous. V was trimmed by 1 base and J by 6 bases, leaving 9 bases between them. Germline loops: CDR1 SGHAT, CDR2 FQNNGV. The CDR3 spans 13 residues. CDR3 nucleotide sequence: TGTGCCAGCAGCTTAGCCAGGAAGGCTGAAGCTTTCTTT. Its translation: CASSLARKAEAFF.

In its sample, this clone was seen a few times. This chain connects TRBV5-1 to TRBJ1-2; TRBD1 agrees at 8 bases. After removal of 1 base from V and 1 base from J, the junction contained 9 bases not matched to a gene. The CDR3 contains 17 residues. In germline, CDR1 is SGHRS, CDR2 YFSETQ. Here the CDR3 reads CASSLMATGAFNYGYTF. CDR3 DNA sequence: TGCGCCAGCAGCTTGATGGCGACAGGGGCCTTTAACTATGGCTACACCTTC.

The chain has TRBV5-4 and TRBJ1-2; tentatively, D is TRBD1 (5 bases). Germline CDR1 SGHNT, CDR2 YYREEE (reference sequence). Trimming removed 2 bases from V and 10 bases from J, with 12 bases in between. The CDR3 runs 12 residues. For the CDR3, the DNA is TGTGCCAGCAGCTTCCCCAGGGAGGTCTACACCTTC. As protein: CASSFPREVYTF.

The chain uses TRBV6-5 and TRBJ1-1; TRBD1 is a possible D gene (5 bases). Trimming cost V 2 bases and J 4 bases, with 8 bases left between them. CDR1 is MNHEY and CDR2 is SVGAGI in the germline V gene. This CDR3 has 13 amino acids. DNA for the CDR3: TGTGCCAGCAGTTACAGGGGTAGCACTGAAGCTTTCTTT. Protein: CASSYRGSTEAFF.

V is TRBV7-6 and J is TRBJ2-7; 12 bases are a match to TRBD2. This CDR3 is built from 15 residues. Germline CDR1 is SGHVS and CDR2 is FNYEAQ. The V segment lost 4 bases and the J segment 4 bases; nucleotides outside the gene matches: 5. CDR3 in DNA: TGTGCCAGCAGCTCCCTAGCGGGGGGGCTATACGAGCAGTACTTC. Amino acids: CASSSLAGGLYEQYF.

This rearrangement joins TRBV11-2 to TRBJ2-7; no definite D call. Trimming cost V 3 bases and J 6 bases, with 12 bases left between them. Per germline, CDR1 SGHAT and CDR2 FQNNGV. The CDR3 has 13 residues. CDR3 region: CASSFSDGGEQYF. For the CDR3, the DNA is TGTGCCAGCAGCTTCTCTGACGGCGGCGAGCAGTACTTC.